This TCR beta chain appears in the sequencing data of a study of blood T cell repertoires in COVID-19. Overall study context: The United States, Italy and Spain supplied acute and convalescent COVID-19 samples. Sources were T cells, B-cell-depleted T cells, or PBMCs; the material itself was cDNA or gDNA.

The CDR3 length is 13 residues. The V gene's germline CDR1 is SNHLY and CDR2 FYNNEI. The V and J ends lost 8 bases and 7 bases respectively, with 15 bases between them. As handled by the study authors: For nucleated cells, counts were estimated from reference gene primer amplification. Profiled with immunoSEQ multiplex PCR; TCRdb holds only in-frame clones, not every one. The V and J calls and clone size are taken from that table; D and trimming were inferred from the DNA. The table has approximately 300,000 clones, approximately 90% seen once. The source of this sequence is a woman under 40 with COVID-19, enrolled during active disease. The V call is TRBV2, the J call TRBJ2-1; D gene unclear. The sequencing sample was made of peripheral blood. CDR3 sequence reads: CASVNDISNEQFF. The DNA for the CDR3 is TGTGCCAGCGTGAATGACATCTCAAATGAGCAGTTCTTC.